This T cell receptor beta chain originates from a study of cytomegalovirus exposure and HLA in healthy donors. Study details: There were over 350 genotyped donors. Of these, roughly 86% fell in the genetic ancestry cluster associated with self-reported Caucasian donors.

The CDR3 is 15 residues long. CDR1 and CDR2 from the germline V gene are MNHEY and SVGAGI. V was trimmed by 2 bases and J by 4 bases, leaving 14 bases between them. In the PCR, 60 Vbeta and 13 Jbeta primers were used. In the source study's methods: Tens of millions of unique TCR beta chains, about 11 million of them shared, were counted by a later analysis. TCRdb keeps only in-frame clones here, not all; method: immunoSEQ multiplex PCR. V and J calls plus clone size are reproduced from that table; the DNA served to infer D and trimming. The repertoire consists of more than 85,000 clones, with around 77% occurring once and the leading ten covering roughly 7.1%. Study-wide results and caveats: With later analysis, a missense DCLRE1C variant became linked to TCR beta V- and J-gene trimming. An analysis done earlier found most TCR beta V segments productive about 87% or about 30% of the time.

As concerns this clone: The target antigen is unknown.

The receptor's source is a female donor in good health and CMV-seronegative. This chain uses TRBV6-5 with TRBJ1-2; perhaps TRBD1 as D (5 bases). The sequencing sample was made of PBMCs. The CDR3 is CASSYGPLGAYGYTF. CDR3 nucleotides: TGTGCCAGCAGTTACGGGCCGCTTGGGGCCTATGGCTACACCTTC.